This T cell receptor beta chain came from a study of Graves' ophthalmopathy and Graves' hyperthyroidism. Across the study: Hyperthyroidism qualified as stable when ophthalmopathy did not develop within 18 months of follow-up.

The TCR beta CDR3 regions underwent amplification from RNA transcripts. After a first-round RT-PCR with HTBI primers, a second-round multiplex PCR was run. Via MiXCR, TCRdb re-called the multiplex PCR reads, giving one row per CDR3 protein. The sample records about 500,000 distinct CDR3 sequences, under 45% being singletons. This clonotype appeared a few times. Diagnoses were established from clinical symptoms, serum thyroxine, TRAb, thyroid ultrasound and orbital computed tomography. The germline V gene encodes CDR1 MNHEY and CDR2 SVGAGI. This CDR3 region has 14 residues. Trimming left V 5 bases short and J 7 bases short, with 18 bases between.

This TCR came from an adult man with Graves' hyperthyroidism. Specimen: peripheral blood or thyroid tissue (not recorded which). J is TRBJ2-7 and V is TRBV6-5; D perhaps matches TRBD2 (6 bases). DNA of the CDR3: TGTGCCAGCAGTGACGGCGACGGGGGAATAGAGCAGTACTTC. Translating it yields CASSDGDGGIEQYF.